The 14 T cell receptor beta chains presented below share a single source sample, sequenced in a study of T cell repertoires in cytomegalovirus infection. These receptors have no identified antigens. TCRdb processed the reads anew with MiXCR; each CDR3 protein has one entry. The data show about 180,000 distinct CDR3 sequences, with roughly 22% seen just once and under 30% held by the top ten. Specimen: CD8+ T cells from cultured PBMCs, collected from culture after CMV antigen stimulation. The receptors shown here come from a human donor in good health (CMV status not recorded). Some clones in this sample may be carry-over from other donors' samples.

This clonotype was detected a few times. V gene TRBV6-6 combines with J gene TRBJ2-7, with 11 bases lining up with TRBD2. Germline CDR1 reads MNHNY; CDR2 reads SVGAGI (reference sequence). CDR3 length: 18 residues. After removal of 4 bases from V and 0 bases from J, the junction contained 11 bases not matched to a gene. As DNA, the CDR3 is TGTGCCAGCAGTTGGGGGCTAGCGGGGGGCTCCAGCTCCTACGAGCAGTACTTC. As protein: CASSWGLAGGSSSYEQYF.

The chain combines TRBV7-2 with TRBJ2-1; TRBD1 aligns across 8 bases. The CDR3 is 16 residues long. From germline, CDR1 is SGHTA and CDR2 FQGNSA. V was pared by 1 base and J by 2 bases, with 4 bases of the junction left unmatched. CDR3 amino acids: CASSLDTGGTYNEQFF. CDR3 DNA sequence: TGTGCCAGCAGCTTAGACACAGGGGGGACCTACAATGAGCAGTTCTTC.

CDR3 loop: CASTTGGPPAYNEQFF. The CDR3 bases are TGTGCCAGCACGACGGGGGGGCCCCCGGCCTACAATGAGCAGTTCTTC. This chain joins TRBV12-3 or TRBV12-4 and TRBJ2-1; 8 bases agree with TRBD2. The CDR3 loop spans 16 amino acids. V gave up 7 bases and J gave up 2 bases; unmatched junction bases: 10.

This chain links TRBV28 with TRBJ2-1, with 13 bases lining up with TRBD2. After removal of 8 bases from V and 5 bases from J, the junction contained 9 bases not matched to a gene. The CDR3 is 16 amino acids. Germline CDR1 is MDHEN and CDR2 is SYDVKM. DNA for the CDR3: TGTGCCAGCGGGGGTGGACTAGCGGGGGACAACAATGAGCAGTTCTTC. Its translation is CASGGGLAGDNNEQFF.

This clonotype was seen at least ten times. For the CDR3, the DNA is TGCAGTGTATGGGCGCTTGGAAACACCATATATTTT. Its protein product is CSVWALGNTIYF. The rearrangement uses TRBV20-1 and TRBJ1-3; D uncertain. The V gene lost 7 bases and the J gene lost 3 bases, with 10 bases spanning the gap. Germline assignment: CDR1 DFQATT and CDR2 SNEGSKA (reference sequence). There are 12 residues in the CDR3.

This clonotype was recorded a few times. The CDR3 sequence: CASSQDQGDGGHKPDTQYF. The CDR3 region has the DNA TGTGCCAGCAGCCAAGATCAAGGGGATGGTGGGCACAAACCAGATACGCAGTATTTT. The chain carries TRBV14 and TRBJ2-3; D perhaps matches TRBD1 (5 bases). Trimming removed 0 bases from V and 4 bases from J, with 23 bases in between. CDR1 and CDR2 (germline): SGHDN, FVKESK. This CDR3 is built from 19 residues.

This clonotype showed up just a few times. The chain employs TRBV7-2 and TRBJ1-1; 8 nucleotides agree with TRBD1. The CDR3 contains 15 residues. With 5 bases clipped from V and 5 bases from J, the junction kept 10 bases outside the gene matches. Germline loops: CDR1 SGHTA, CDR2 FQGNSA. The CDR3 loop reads CASSPLGQGWTEAFF. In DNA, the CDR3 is TGTGCCAGCAGCCCCCTAGGACAGGGTTGGACTGAAGCTTTCTTT.

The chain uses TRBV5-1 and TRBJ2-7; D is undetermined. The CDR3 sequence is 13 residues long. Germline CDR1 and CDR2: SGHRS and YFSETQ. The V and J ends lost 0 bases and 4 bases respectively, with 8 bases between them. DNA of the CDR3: TGCGCCAGCAGCTTGGGACATTGGTACGAGCAGTACTTC. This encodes CASSLGHWYEQYF. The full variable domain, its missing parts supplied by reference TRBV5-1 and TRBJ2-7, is KAGVTQTPRYLIKTRGQQVTLSCSPISGHRSVSWYQQTPGQGLQFLFEYFSETQRNKGNFPGRFSGRQFSNSRSEMNVSTLELGDSALYLCASSLGHWYEQYFGPGTRLTVT.

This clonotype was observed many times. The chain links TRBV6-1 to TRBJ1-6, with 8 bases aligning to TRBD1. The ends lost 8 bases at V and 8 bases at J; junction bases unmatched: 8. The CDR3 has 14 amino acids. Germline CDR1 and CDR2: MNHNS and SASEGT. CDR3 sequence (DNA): TGTGCCAGCCGTTCCAGACAGGGGCATTCACCCCTCCACTTT. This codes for CASRSRQGHSPLHF.

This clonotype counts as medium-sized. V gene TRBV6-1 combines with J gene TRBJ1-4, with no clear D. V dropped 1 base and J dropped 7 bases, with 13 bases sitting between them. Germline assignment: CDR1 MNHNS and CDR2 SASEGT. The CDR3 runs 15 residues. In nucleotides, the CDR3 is TGTGCCAGCAGTGAAGACTCCTCGGGGAGTGAAAAACTGTTTTTT. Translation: CASSEDSSGSEKLFF.

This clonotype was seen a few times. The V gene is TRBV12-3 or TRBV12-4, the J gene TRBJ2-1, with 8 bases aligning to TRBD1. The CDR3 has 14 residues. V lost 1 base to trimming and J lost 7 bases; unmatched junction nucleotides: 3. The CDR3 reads CASSLGQGANEQFF. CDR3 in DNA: TGTGCCAGCAGTTTAGGGCAGGGGGCTAATGAGCAGTTCTTC.

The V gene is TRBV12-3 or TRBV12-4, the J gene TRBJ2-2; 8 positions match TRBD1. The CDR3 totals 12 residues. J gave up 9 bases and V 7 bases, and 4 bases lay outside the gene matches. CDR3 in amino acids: CASTTGGRELFF. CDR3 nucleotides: TGTGCCAGCACTACAGGGGGACGGGAGCTGTTTTTT.

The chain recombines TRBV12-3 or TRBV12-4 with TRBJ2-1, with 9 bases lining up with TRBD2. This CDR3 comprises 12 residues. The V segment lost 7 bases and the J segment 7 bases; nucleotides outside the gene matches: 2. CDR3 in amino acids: CASISGGNEQFF. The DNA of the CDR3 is TGTGCCAGCATAAGCGGGGGGAATGAGCAGTTCTTC.

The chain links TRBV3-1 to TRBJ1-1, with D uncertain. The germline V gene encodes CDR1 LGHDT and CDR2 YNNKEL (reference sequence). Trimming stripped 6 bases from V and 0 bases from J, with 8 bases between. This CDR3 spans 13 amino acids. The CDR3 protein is CASSMGMNTEAFF. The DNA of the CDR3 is TGTGCCAGCAGTATGGGGATGAACACTGAAGCTTTCTTT.